Below are 17 T cell receptor beta chains sequenced from a single sample in a study of shared clonotypes between healthy human individuals. Naive-designated CD8 cells lacked CD45RO, were positively enriched for CCR7, and omitted terminally differentiated effector memory CD45RA+ cells. The assay was immunoSEQ multiplex PCR, and TCRdb's table has in-frame clones only and misses some. Of about 2 million clones in the sample, just under 95% were seen once. Sequencing was performed on naive CD8+ T cells sorted from blood. The receptors come from a man younger than 35 in good health.

The V call is TRBV6-5, the J call TRBJ2-7; either TRBD1 or TRBD2 may fit D (6 bases each). The CDR3 contains 13 residues. With 6 bases removed from V and 3 bases from J, the gap between germline ends came to 12 bases. The germline V gene has CDR1 MNHEY and CDR2 SVGAGI. The CDR3 nucleotides read TGTGCCAGCAGGGGGGGCCCCCTCTACGAGCAGTACTTC. It translates to CASRGGPLYEQYF.

This chain links TRBV6-6 with TRBJ2-7; either TRBD1 or TRBD2 may supply D (5 bases each). The CDR3 spans 13 residues. Germline V gene data show CDR1 as MNHNY and CDR2 as SVGAGI (reference sequence). V lost 4 bases to trimming and J lost 3 bases, with 10 bases between them. CDR3 sequence reads: CASSWGKFYEQYF. The CDR3 nucleotides read TGTGCCAGCAGTTGGGGGAAATTCTACGAGCAGTACTTC.

The chain joins TRBV6-1 to TRBJ1-5; D is unclear. Between the trimmed V and J ends, which lost 2 bases and 5 bases, there was a span of 13 bases. Germline assignment: CDR1 MNHNS and CDR2 SASEGT. This CDR3 has 15 residues. The CDR3 DNA reads TGTGCCAGCAGTGAAATATGGACCGATTATCAGCCCCAGCATTTT. This codes for CASSEIWTDYQPQHF.

This chain links TRBV7-9 with TRBJ2-5; 9 bases are shared with TRBD2. Germline V CDR1 and CDR2: SEHNR, FQNEAQ (reference sequence). After removal of 6 bases from V and 3 bases from J, the junction contained 2 bases not matched to a gene. CDR3 length: 13 amino acids. The DNA of the CDR3 is TGTGCCAGCAGGGTAGCGGGAGAAGAGACCCAGTACTTC. It yields the protein CASRVAGEETQYF.

The chain carries TRBV11-2 and TRBJ1-1, with D unresolved. Per the germline V gene, CDR1 is SGHAT and CDR2 is FQNNGV. This CDR3 has 13 residues. Trimming pared 5 bases from V and 2 bases from J, leaving 9 bases between. CDR3 sequence: CASSGSPNTEAFF. CDR3 bases: TGTGCCAGCAGCGGAAGCCCTAACACTGAAGCTTTCTTT.

This chain links TRBV7-9 with TRBJ2-5, with D hard to call. The CDR3 covers 15 residues. The germline CDR1 and CDR2 sequences are SEHNR and FQNEAQ (reference sequence). V was cut by 6 bases and J by 4 bases, with 18 bases left in between. The DNA of the CDR3 is TGTGCCAGCAGTTCCCCCCGAGGACCTAGAGAGACCCAGTACTTC. This codes for CASSSPRGPRETQYF.

This rearrangement joins TRBV6-6 to TRBJ2-1; 7 bases are a match to TRBD2. CDR1 is MNHNY and CDR2 is SVGAGI in the germline V gene (reference sequence). The CDR3 is 14 amino acids. V dropped 2 bases and J dropped 6; count of bases not matched to a gene: 4. CDR3 DNA: TGTGCCAGCAGTTACGACGGGGGGTTCAATGAGCAGTTCTTC. Residues: CASSYDGGFNEQFF.

V and J are TRBV27 and TRBJ2-5, with 9 nucleotides matching TRBD1. There are 17 residues in the CDR3. The V gene's germline CDR1 is MNHEY and CDR2 SMNVEV (reference sequence). The V segment lost 4 bases and the J segment 0 bases; nucleotides outside the gene matches: 9. CDR3 coding DNA: TGTGCCAGCAGTTCACTCACCGGGACAGGGTACCAAGAGACCCAGTACTTC. Its translation is CASSSLTGTGYQETQYF.

The V gene is TRBV11-2, the J gene TRBJ2-3, with D uncertain. Germline CDR1 and CDR2: SGHAT and FQNNGV. The CDR3 has 12 amino acids. V shed 5 bases and J shed 6 bases, with 9 bases lying between them. The CDR3 here is CASSGFLDTQYF. The DNA for the CDR3 is TGTGCCAGCAGCGGCTTTTTGGATACGCAGTATTTT.

The gene calls are TRBV5-5 and TRBJ2-7; the D gene is possibly TRBD1 (6 bases). This CDR3 contains 15 residues. The germline gives CDR1 SGHKS, CDR2 YYEKEE (reference sequence). With 4 bases removed from V and 0 bases from J, the gap between germline ends came to 14 bases. Written as DNA, the CDR3 is TGTGCCAGCAGCACCTGGACAGATAGCTCCTACGAGCAGTACTTC. It encodes CASSTWTDSSYEQYF.

CDR3 residues: CASSWSSANEQFF. CDR3 nucleotides: TGTGCCAGCAGTTGGTCCTCCGCGAATGAGCAGTTCTTC. The chain links TRBV2 to TRBJ2-1; the D is unclear. Between the trimmed V and J ends, which lost 5 bases and 7 bases, there was a span of 12 bases. The CDR3 extends over 13 amino acids. Per the germline V gene, CDR1 is SNHLY and CDR2 is FYNNEI.

The CDR3 sequence is CASSVVREREETQYF. Written as DNA, the CDR3 is TGTGCCAGCAGTGTGGTGCGGGAACGGGAGGAGACCCAGTACTTC. This rearrangement joins TRBV2 to TRBJ2-5; D possibly corresponds to TRBD2 (6 bases). Per the germline V gene, CDR1 is SNHLY and CDR2 is FYNNEI. Between the trimmed V and J ends, which lost 4 bases and 5 bases, there was a span of 17 bases. The CDR3 is 15 amino acids. The full variable domain, its missing parts supplied by reference TRBV2 and TRBJ2-5, is EPEVTQTPSHQVTQMGQEVILRCVPISNHLYFYWYRQILGQKVEFLVSFYNNEISEKSEIFDDQFSVERPDGSNFTLKIRSTKLEDSAMYFCASSVVREREETQYFGPGTRLLVL.

The chain carries TRBV4-3 and TRBJ1-1; perhaps TRBD1 as D (6 bases). V lost 0 bases to trimming and J lost 7 bases, with 9 bases between them. The CDR3 has 13 amino acids. In germline, CDR1 is LGHNA, CDR2 YSLEER. The CDR3 here is CASSQDGGSEAFF. The CDR3 DNA reads as TGCGCCAGCAGCCAAGATGGGGGCAGTGAAGCTTTCTTT.

This rearrangement joins TRBV6-5 to TRBJ2-7; D may be TRBD1 (6 bases). Germline V gene sequence: CDR1 MNHEY, CDR2 SVGAGI. Trimming cost V 0 bases and J 5 bases, with 14 bases left between them. This CDR3 contains 15 residues. Here the CDR3 DNA reads TGTGCCAGCAGTTACTCGGGGGCGGCTGGTAACGAGCAGTACTTC. Its translation is CASSYSGAAGNEQYF.

V gene TRBV11-3 combines with J gene TRBJ2-1; D gene unclear. This CDR3 is built from 15 residues. The germline V gene encodes CDR1 SGHNT and CDR2 YENEEA. V shed 2 bases and J shed 9 bases, with 17 bases lying between them. The CDR3 here is CASSLRAAVGGEQFF. The CDR3 DNA sequence: TGTGCCAGCAGCTTAAGGGCCGCCGTGGGCGGTGAGCAGTTCTTC. Full variable domain (remainder filled in from reference TRBV11-3 and TRBJ2-1): EAGVVQSPRYKIIEKKQPVAFWCNPISGHNTLYWYLQNLGQGPELLIRYENEEAVDDSQLPKDRFSAERLKGVDSTLKIQPAELGDSAVYLCASSLRAAVGGEQFFGPGTRLTVL.

The chain is built from TRBV27 and TRBJ1-2; weak D call: TRBD1 (6 bases). This CDR3 region has 13 residues. In germline, CDR1 is MNHEY, CDR2 SMNVEV (reference sequence). Trimming removed 5 bases from V and 6 bases from J, with 13 bases in between. CDR3 sequence (DNA): TGTGCCAGCAGTAGGGGGGGGCCGGATGGCTACACCTTC. Translation: CASSRGGPDGYTF.

This clone was found once. The V and J genes are TRBV5-6 and TRBJ2-7; the D is unclear. CDR1 is SGHDT and CDR2 is YYEEEE in the germline V gene. The CDR3 runs 13 residues. The V end lost 2 bases, the J end lost 2 bases, and 8 bases lay between the germline ends. CDR3 coding DNA: TGTGCCAGCAGCTTTACACTGACCTACGAGCAGTACTTC. Translation gives CASSFTLTYEQYF.